Listed below are T cell receptor beta chains from one sample, sequenced in a study of control samples from healthy donors and cancer patients. Clones were sequenced by immunoSEQ multiplex PCR, and TCRdb holds only the in-frame ones, with some missing. The table records 130,000 or so clones, roughly 89% of them present only once. Sequencing input: blood. The receptors derive from a man younger than 35 in good health. Both conserved end residues are part of each CDR3. Fields, in order: V gene, clone size, D gene, J gene, CDR3 protein, CDR3 DNA. The D gene is left open where the match is weak. Clone size is shown for a subset of rows, as once, few, many or a class of expanded clone.

TRBV19	.	TRBD1	TRBJ1-1	CASTRQGGTEAFF	TGTGCCAGTACCCGACAGGGAGGGACTGAAGCTTTCTTT
TRBV6-5	.	.	TRBJ2-2	CASSYSRGTGELFF	TGTGCCAGCAGTTACTCCCGGGGCACCGGGGAGCTGTTTTTT
TRBV7-2	.	.	TRBJ2-7	CASRERQRYEQYF	TGTGCCAGCAGGGAGAGACAGAGATACGAGCAGTACTTC
TRBV7-2	.	TRBD1	TRBJ1-5	CASSFGTGDQPQHF	TGTGCCAGCAGCTTCGGGACAGGGGATCAGCCCCAGCATTTT
TRBV6-4	.	TRBD1	TRBJ1-2	CASSRDSDPNYGYTF	TGTGCCAGCAGTCGGGACAGTGACCCTAACTATGGCTACACCTTC
TRBV10-1	.	.	TRBJ2-2	CASTLGGDTGELFF	TGCGCCAGCACTCTCGGGGGTGACACCGGGGAGCTGTTTTTT
TRBV6-5	once	.	TRBJ1-2	CASSYRRSALAGYTF	TGTGCCAGCAGTTACCGGCGCAGTGCACTAGCGGGCTACACCTTC
TRBV28	.	.	TRBJ1-2	CASKDPGLGVGYTF	TGTGCCAGCAAGGACCCAGGCCTGGGGGTTGGCTACACCTTC
TRBV20-1	.	.	TRBJ2-1	CSATAHNEQFF	TGCAGTGCTACAGCGCACAATGAGCAGTTCTTC
TRBV18	.	.	TRBJ1-3	CASSPDTGNTIYF	TGTGCCAGCTCACCAGACACTGGAAACACCATATATTTT
TRBV7-8	.	TRBD1	TRBJ1-5	CASSFKTGVFQPQHF	TGTGCCAGCAGCTTTAAGACAGGGGTCTTTCAGCCCCAGCATTTT
TRBV10-3	.	.	TRBJ1-5	CAISESISSNQPQHF	TGTGCCATCAGTGAGTCGATTAGTAGCAATCAGCCCCAGCATTTT
TRBV7-9	.	.	TRBJ1-1	CASSPRADYTEAFF	TGTGCCAGCAGCCCGCGGGCCGATTACACTGAAGCTTTCTTT
TRBV3-1/TRBV3-2	.	.	TRBJ1-5	CASSQGGTSSNQPQHF	TGTGCCAGCAGCCAAGGTGGGACCTCCAGCAATCAGCCCCAGCATTTT
TRBV6-5	.	.	TRBJ1-2	CASSYAQGYGYTF	TGTGCCAGCAGTTACGCACAAGGCTATGGCTACACCTTC
TRBV30	.	.	TRBJ2-4	CACQSGGGENIQYF	TGTGCCTGCCAAAGTGGCGGAGGGGAAAACATTCAGTACTTC
TRBV10-2	.	TRBD1	TRBJ2-7	CASRRDRVSEQYF	TGCGCCAGCAGGCGGGACAGGGTATCCGAGCAGTACTTC
TRBV14	.	.	TRBJ2-1	CASSHAMVGEQFF	TGTGCCAGCAGCCACGCGATGGTTGGTGAGCAGTTCTTC
TRBV6-1	once	TRBD1	TRBJ1-2	CASSEAPTGRNYGYTF	TGTGCCAGCAGTGAAGCCCCGACAGGGCGTAACTATGGCTACACCTTC
TRBV5-1	.	.	TRBJ2-3	CASSLGQPRTDTQYF	TGCGCCAGCAGCTTAGGACAGCCCCGCACAGATACGCAGTATTTT
TRBV3-1/TRBV3-2	.	.	TRBJ2-3	CASSLASTDTQYF	TGTGCCAGCAGCCTCGCGAGCACAGATACGCAGTATTTT
TRBV28	.	TRBD1	TRBJ1-4	CASSYDRGVKTNEKLFF	TGTGCCAGCAGCTATGACAGGGGGGTAAAAACTAATGAAAAACTGTTTTTT
TRBV3-1/TRBV3-2	.	TRBD2	TRBJ2-5	CASSHHTLAGVYQETQYF	TGTGCCAGCAGCCACCATACACTAGCGGGGGTGTACCAAGAGACCCAGTACTTC
TRBV28	.	.	TRBJ2-5	CASSPPTGAGQTQYF	TGTGCCAGCAGTCCACCCACCGGGGCAGGGCAGACCCAGTACTTC
TRBV5-5	.	.	TRBJ2-7	CASSLVEWEQYF	TGTGCCAGCAGCTTGGTGGAATGGGAGCAGTACTTC
TRBV6-1	.	.	TRBJ2-1	CASSETANSYNEQFF	TGTGCCAGCAGTGAAACGGCAAATTCCTACAATGAGCAGTTCTTC
TRBV7-2	few	.	TRBJ1-6	CASRKKGTDDNSPLHF	TGTGCCAGCAGAAAAAAAGGAACAGATGATAATTCACCCCTCCACTTT
TRBV3-1/TRBV3-2	once	.	TRBJ2-2	CASSQVVLKSDTGELFF	TGTGCCAGCAGCCAAGTAGTCCTAAAGTCGGACACCGGGGAGCTGTTTTTT
TRBV28	.	.	TRBJ2-7	CASRNSQRHYEQYF	TGTGCCAGCAGAAACTCACAGAGACACTACGAGCAGTACTTC
TRBV19	.	.	TRBJ2-3	CASRTPTDTQYF	TGTGCCAGTAGAACCCCGACAGATACGCAGTATTTT
TRBV4-1	.	.	TRBJ1-4	CASSQLVVEKLFF	TGCGCCAGCAGCCAATTAGTGGTTGAAAAACTGTTTTTT
TRBV29-1	.	.	TRBJ1-2	CSVEDSFTGNYGYTF	TGCAGCGTTGAAGATAGCTTCACGGGGAACTATGGCTACACCTTC
TRBV4-2	.	TRBD2	TRBJ2-7	CASSQDRQGTSGVPGEQYF	TGTGCCAGCAGCCAAGATCGACAAGGGACTAGCGGGGTCCCCGGCGAGCAGTACTTC
TRBV6-5	few	.	TRBJ1-3	CASRLSEPGNTIYF	TGTGCCAGCAGATTGAGCGAACCTGGAAACACCATATATTTT
TRBV19	.	.	TRBJ2-2	CASSMGRPGVGYTGELFF	TGTGCCAGTAGTATGGGCCGACCGGGAGTTGGTTACACCGGGGAGCTGTTTTTT
TRBV13	.	.	TRBJ1-6	CASSLGGSNSPLHF	TGTGCCAGCAGCTTAGGTGGCTCAAATTCACCCCTCCACTTT
TRBV20-1	.	.	TRBJ2-1	CSTDEQFF	TGCAGTACGGACGAGCAGTTCTTC
TRBV18	.	.	TRBJ2-5	CASSPSGIQETQYF	TGTGCCAGCTCACCCTCAGGGATCCAAGAGACCCAGTACTTC
TRBV27	.	.	TRBJ1-5	CASSSLAGVTSNQPQHF	TGTGCCAGCAGTTCCTTAGCCGGAGTAACTAGCAATCAGCCCCAGCATTTT
TRBV6-6	.	.	TRBJ2-5	CASSRGERETQYF	TGTGCCAGCAGTAGGGGGGAGAGAGAGACCCAGTACTTC